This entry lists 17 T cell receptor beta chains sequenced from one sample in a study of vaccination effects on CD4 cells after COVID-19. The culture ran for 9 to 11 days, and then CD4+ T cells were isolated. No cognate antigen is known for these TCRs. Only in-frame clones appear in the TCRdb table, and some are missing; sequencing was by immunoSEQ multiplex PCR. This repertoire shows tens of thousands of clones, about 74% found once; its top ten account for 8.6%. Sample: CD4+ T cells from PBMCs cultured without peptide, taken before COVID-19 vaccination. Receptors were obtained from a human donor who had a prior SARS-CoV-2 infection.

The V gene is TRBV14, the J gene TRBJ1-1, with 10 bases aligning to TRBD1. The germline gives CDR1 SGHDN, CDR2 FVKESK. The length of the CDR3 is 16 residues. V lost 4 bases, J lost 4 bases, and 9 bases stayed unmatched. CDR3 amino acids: CASSPGQGGVVTEAFF. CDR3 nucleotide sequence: TGTGCCAGCAGCCCCGGACAGGGGGGGGTGGTCACTGAAGCTTTCTTT.

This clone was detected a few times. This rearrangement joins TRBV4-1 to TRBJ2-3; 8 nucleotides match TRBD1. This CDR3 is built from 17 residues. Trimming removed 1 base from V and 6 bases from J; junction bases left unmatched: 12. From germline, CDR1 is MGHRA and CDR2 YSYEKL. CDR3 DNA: TGCGCCAGCAGCCAAGGTTGGGGACAGGTCCCCTCGGATACGCAGTATTTT. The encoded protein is CASSQGWGQVPSDTQYF.

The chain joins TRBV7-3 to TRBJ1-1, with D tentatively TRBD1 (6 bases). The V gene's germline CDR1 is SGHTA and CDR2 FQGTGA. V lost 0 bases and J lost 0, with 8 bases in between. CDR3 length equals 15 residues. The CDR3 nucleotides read TGTGCCAGCAGCTTAACCCGGACAGTGAACACTGAAGCTTTCTTT. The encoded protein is CASSLTRTVNTEAFF.

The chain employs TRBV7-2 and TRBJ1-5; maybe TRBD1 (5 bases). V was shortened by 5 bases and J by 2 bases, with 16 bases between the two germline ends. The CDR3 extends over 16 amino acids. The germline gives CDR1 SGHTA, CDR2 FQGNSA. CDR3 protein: CASSATAGAGNQPQHF. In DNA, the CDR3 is TGTGCCAGCAGCGCGACCGCCGGGGCGGGCAATCAGCCCCAGCATTTT.

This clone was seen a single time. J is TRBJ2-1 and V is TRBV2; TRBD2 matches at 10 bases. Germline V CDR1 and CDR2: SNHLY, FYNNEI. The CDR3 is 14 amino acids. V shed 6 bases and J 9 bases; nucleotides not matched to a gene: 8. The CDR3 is CASRLAGVSIEQFF. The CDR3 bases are TGTGCCAGCAGGCTAGCGGGAGTGAGTATTGAGCAGTTCTTC.

CDR3 protein: CSASASGHGAFNEQYF. CDR3 in DNA: TGCAGTGCTAGTGCGTCGGGCCACGGCGCTTTTAACGAGCAGTACTTC. The chain employs TRBV20-1 and TRBJ2-7, with D unclear. V was cut by 3 bases and J by 5 bases, with 23 bases left in between. CDR1 is DFQATT and CDR2 is SNEGSKA in the germline V gene (reference sequence). This CDR3 has 16 residues.

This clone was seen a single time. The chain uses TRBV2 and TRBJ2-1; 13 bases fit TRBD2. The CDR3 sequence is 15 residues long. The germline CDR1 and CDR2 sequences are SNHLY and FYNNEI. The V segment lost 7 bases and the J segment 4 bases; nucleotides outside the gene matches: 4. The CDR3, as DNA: TGTGCCAGCAACAGACTAGCGGGGGGATACAATGAGCAGTTCTTC. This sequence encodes CASNRLAGGYNEQFF. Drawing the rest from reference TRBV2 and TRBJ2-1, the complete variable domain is EPEVTQTPSHQVTQMGQEVILRCVPISNHLYFYWYRQILGQKVEFLVSFYNNEISEKSEIFDDQFSVERPDGSNFTLKIRSTKLEDSAMYFCASNRLAGGYNEQFFGPGTRLTVL.

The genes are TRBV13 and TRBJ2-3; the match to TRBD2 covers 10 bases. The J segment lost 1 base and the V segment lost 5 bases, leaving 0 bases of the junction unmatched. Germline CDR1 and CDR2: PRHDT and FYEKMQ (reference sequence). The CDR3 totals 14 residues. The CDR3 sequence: CASSLAGGTDTQYF. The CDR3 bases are TGTGCCAGCAGCCTAGCGGGAGGCACAGATACGCAGTATTTT.

The CDR3 here is CASRVWGNTIYF. The CDR3 coding sequence is TGTGCCTCCAGGGTTTGGGGAAACACCATATATTTT. The chain links TRBV28 to TRBJ1-3; D possibly corresponds to TRBD1 (5 bases). The ends were cut back, 11 bases at V and 4 bases at J, with 12 bases in the middle. CDR1 is MDHEN, CDR2 SYDVKM, per germline. This CDR3 contains 12 residues.

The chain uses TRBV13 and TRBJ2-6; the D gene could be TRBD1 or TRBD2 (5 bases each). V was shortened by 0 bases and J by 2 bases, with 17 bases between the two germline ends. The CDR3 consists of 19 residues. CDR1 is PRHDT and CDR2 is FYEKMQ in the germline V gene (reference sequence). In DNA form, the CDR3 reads TGTGCCAGCAGCTTAGGCCGGAGCCGAGGGGCAACTGGGGCCAACGTCCTGACTTTC. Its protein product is CASSLGRSRGATGANVLTF.

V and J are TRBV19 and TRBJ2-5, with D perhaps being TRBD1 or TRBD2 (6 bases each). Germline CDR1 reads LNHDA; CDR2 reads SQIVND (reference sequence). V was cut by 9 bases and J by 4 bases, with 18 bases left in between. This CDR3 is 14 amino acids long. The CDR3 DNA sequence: TGTGCCAGCCGCCGCCGGGGGCAGGGAGAGACCCAGTACTTC. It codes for CASRRRGQGETQYF. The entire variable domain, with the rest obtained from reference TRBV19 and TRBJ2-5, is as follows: DGGITQSPKYLFRKEGQNVTLSCEQNLNHDAMYWYRQDPGQGLRLIYYSQIVNDFQKGDIAEGYSVSREKKESFPLTVTSAQKNPTAFYLCASRRRGQGETQYFGPGTRLLVL.

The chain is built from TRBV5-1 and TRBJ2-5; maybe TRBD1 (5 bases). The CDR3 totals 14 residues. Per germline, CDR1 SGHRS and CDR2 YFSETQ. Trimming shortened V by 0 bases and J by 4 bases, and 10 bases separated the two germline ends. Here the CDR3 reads CASSLGRAPETQYF. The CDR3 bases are TGCGCCAGCAGCTTGGGCAGGGCCCCAGAGACCCAGTACTTC.

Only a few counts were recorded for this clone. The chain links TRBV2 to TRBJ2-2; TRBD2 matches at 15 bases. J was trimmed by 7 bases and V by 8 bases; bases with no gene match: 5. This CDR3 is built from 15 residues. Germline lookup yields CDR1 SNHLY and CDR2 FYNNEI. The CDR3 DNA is TGTGCCAGCGGACTAGCGGGGGGGCTTAACGGGGAGCTGTTTTTT. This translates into CASGLAGGLNGELFF.

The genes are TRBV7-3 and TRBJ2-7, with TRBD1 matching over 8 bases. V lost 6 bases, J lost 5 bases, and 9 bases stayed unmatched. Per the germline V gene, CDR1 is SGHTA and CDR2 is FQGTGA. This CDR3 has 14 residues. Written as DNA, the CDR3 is TGTGCCAGCAGATCGACAGGGGCCAGCAACGAGCAGTACTTC. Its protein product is CASRSTGASNEQYF.

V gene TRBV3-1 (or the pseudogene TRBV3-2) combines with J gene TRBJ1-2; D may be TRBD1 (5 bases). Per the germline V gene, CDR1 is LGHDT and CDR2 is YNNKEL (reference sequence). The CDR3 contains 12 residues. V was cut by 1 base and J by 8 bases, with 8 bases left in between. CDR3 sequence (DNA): TGTGCCAGCAGCCAAGCCCAGGGAGGCTACACCTTC. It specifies CASSQAQGGYTF.

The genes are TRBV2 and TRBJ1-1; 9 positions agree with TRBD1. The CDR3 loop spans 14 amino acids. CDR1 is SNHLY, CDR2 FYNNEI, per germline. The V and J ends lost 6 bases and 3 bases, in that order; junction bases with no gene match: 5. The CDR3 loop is CASRDRGAYTEAFF. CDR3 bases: TGTGCCAGCAGGGACAGGGGCGCCTACACTGAAGCTTTCTTT.

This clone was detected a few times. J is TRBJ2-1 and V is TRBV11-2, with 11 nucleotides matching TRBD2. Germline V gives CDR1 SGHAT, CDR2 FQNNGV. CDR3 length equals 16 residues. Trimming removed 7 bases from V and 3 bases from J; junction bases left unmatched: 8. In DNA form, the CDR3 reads TGTGCCAGCACCCCCATCGGGACTAGCGGCTACAATGAGCAGTTCTTC. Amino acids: CASTPIGTSGYNEQFF. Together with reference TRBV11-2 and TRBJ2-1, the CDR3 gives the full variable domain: EAGVAQSPRYKIIEKRQSVAFWCNPISGHATLYWYQQILGQGPKLLIQFQNNGVVDDSQLPKDRFSAERLKGVDSTLKIQPAKLEDSAVYLCASTPIGTSGYNEQFFGPGTRLTVL.